This passage covers 5 T cell receptor beta chains from one sample sequenced in a study of blood T cells in healthy people across ages. A J-beta primer mix and a sample-barcoded 5' primer were used in a second PCR of about 7 to 12 cycles. TCRdb processed the 5' RACE reads anew with MiXCR; each CDR3 protein has one entry. This sample has some 1.7 million distinct CDR3 sequences; 28% occur once, and the top ten carry 7% to 9%. Sequencing was performed on blood. The receptor source for this set is a woman aged 30 to 39 in good health.

In regard to this clonotype: Possible read error: a much larger clone is one base away. The rearrangement uses TRBV11-2 and TRBJ2-3; D remains unclear. CDR1 is SGHAT, CDR2 FQNNGV, per germline. The CDR3 covers 16 residues. Trimming removed 4 bases from V and 0 bases from J, with 14 bases in between. The CDR3 reads CASSSSGKLSTDTQYF. Here the CDR3 DNA reads TGTGCCAGCAGCTCAAGTGGGAAACTGAGCACAGATACGCAGTATTTT. Complete variable domain (other parts from reference TRBV11-2 and TRBJ2-3): EAGVAQSPRYKIIEKRQSVAFWCNPISGHATLYWYQQILGQGPKLLIQFQNNGVVDDSQLPKDRFSAERLKGVDSTLKIQPAKLEDSAVYLCASSSSGKLSTDTQYFGPGTRLTVL.

V and J are TRBV3-1 and TRBJ2-1; TRBD2 is a possible D gene (6 bases). Germline values: CDR1 LGHDT, CDR2 YNNKEL (reference sequence). This CDR3 spans 14 amino acids. With 1 base removed from V and 10 bases from J, the gap between germline ends came to 14 bases. The CDR3: CASSQALAGGEQFF. The CDR3 nucleotides are TGTGCCAGCAGCCAAGCCCTAGCAGGAGGGGAGCAGTTCTTC.

V gene TRBV6-5 combines with J gene TRBJ2-1; D may correspond to TRBD1 or TRBD2 (7 bases each). This CDR3 has 15 residues. The V and J ends lost 4 bases and 8 bases respectively, with 18 bases between them. The germline gives CDR1 MNHEY, CDR2 SVGAGI. The CDR3 sequence is CASSSRGGIIDEQFF. As DNA, the CDR3 is TGTGCCAGCAGTTCCAGGGGGGGAATTATAGATGAGCAGTTCTTC.

This chain links TRBV20-1 with TRBJ2-3; TRBD2 matches 8 bases. The ends lost 0 bases at V and 1 base at J; junction bases unmatched: 3. There are 15 residues in the CDR3. Germline lookup yields CDR1 DFQATT and CDR2 SNEGSKA (reference sequence). CDR3 sequence reads: CSARDGRGGTDTQYF. The CDR3 nucleotides are TGCAGTGCTAGAGATGGGCGGGGGGGCACAGATACGCAGTATTTT.

This clonotype has just a few counts. V and J are TRBV9 and TRBJ2-1; tentative D call: TRBD1 (7 bases). V lost 0 bases and J 7 bases, leaving 11 bases between the germline ends. The germline gives CDR1 SGDLS, CDR2 YYNGEE. The CDR3 extends over 14 amino acids. CDR3 sequence: CASSVEAGGNEQFF. The CDR3, as DNA: TGTGCCAGCAGCGTAGAAGCAGGGGGGAATGAGCAGTTCTTC. The variable domain in full, completed from reference TRBV9 and TRBJ2-1, reads DSGVTQTPKHLITATGQRVTLRCSPRSGDLSVYWYQQSLDQGLQFLIQYYNGEERAKGNILERFSAQQFPDLHSELNLSSLELGDSALYFCASSVEAGGNEQFFGPGTRLTVL.